Listed here are 26 T cell receptor beta chains from one sample, sequenced in a study of PD-1 blockade in classical Hodgkin lymphoma. All the patients suffered relapse after autologous stem cell transplantation, and brentuximab vedotin exposure differed. Generated by immunoSEQ multiplex PCR, the TCRdb table keeps only in-frame clones and is missing some. The table shows about 13,000 clones, with around 80% occurring only once. Sequenced here: peripheral blood mononuclear cells (PBMCs), sampled at baseline. Receptors were obtained from a human donor with classical Hodgkin lymphoma.

This chain connects TRBV4-1 to TRBJ1-2; D not resolved. The CDR3 covers 14 residues. The germline gives CDR1 MGHRA, CDR2 YSYEKL. The V end lost 0 bases, the J end lost 8 bases, and 13 bases lay between the germline ends. The CDR3 DNA sequence: TGCGCCAGCAGCCAAGATCGGGGTAGGCAAGGCTACACCTTC. Amino acid sequence: CASSQDRGRQGYTF.

The chain has TRBV5-1 and TRBJ2-7, with unresolved D. The V gene lost 5 bases and the J gene lost 7 bases, with 22 bases spanning the gap. CDR3 size: 15 residues. The germline V gene has CDR1 SGHRS and CDR2 YFSETQ. CDR3 DNA sequence: TGCGCCAGCAGTTTGAACCAGGCAGACCTCGGTGAGCAGTACTTC. Amino acids: CASSLNQADLGEQYF.

V and J are TRBV5-4 and TRBJ1-1, with TRBD1 identical over 7 bases. From germline, CDR1 is SGHNT and CDR2 YYREEE (reference sequence). The V segment lost 4 bases and the J segment 0 bases; nucleotides outside the gene matches: 3. The CDR3 has 14 residues. CDR3 residues: CASSLGQVNTEAFF. The CDR3, as DNA: TGTGCCAGCAGCCTAGGACAGGTGAACACTGAAGCTTTCTTT.

V gene TRBV28 combines with J gene TRBJ1-5; D gene uncertain. Germline CDR1 MDHEN, CDR2 SYDVKM. V lost 2 bases and J lost 3, with 8 bases in between. The CDR3 runs to 14 residues. The CDR3 sequence is CASSLREANQPQHF. The CDR3 DNA reads as TGTGCCAGCAGTTTAAGGGAGGCCAATCAGCCCCAGCATTTT.

This chain joins TRBV28 and TRBJ1-6; D ambiguous. From germline, CDR1 is MDHEN and CDR2 SYDVKM. The CDR3 is 15 residues long. Deletions cut 6 bases from V and 0 bases from J, with 9 bases between. The CDR3 sequence: CASRTRSSYNSPLHF. CDR3 in DNA: TGTGCCAGCAGGACAAGGAGCTCCTATAATTCACCCCTCCACTTT.

This clone was seen only once. The V gene is TRBV14, the J gene TRBJ1-1; D ambiguous. The CDR3 length is 13 residues. The germline V and J ends were trimmed by 4 bases and 0 bases, with 6 bases remaining between them. Per the germline V gene, CDR1 is SGHDN and CDR2 is FVKESK. CDR3 DNA: TGTGCCAGCAGCCTACAGATGAACACTGAAGCTTTCTTT. This gives the protein CASSLQMNTEAFF.

The chain employs TRBV7-2 and TRBJ1-2; D unresolved. Trimming pared 0 bases from V and 7 bases from J, leaving 15 bases between. The germline CDR1 and CDR2 sequences are SGHTA and FQGNSA. There are 15 residues in the CDR3. Here the CDR3 DNA reads TGTGCCAGCAGCTTAGCGGGCCCTTCTGGCGGTGGCTACACCTTC. This translates into CASSLAGPSGGGYTF.

The rearrangement links TRBV9 to TRBJ1-6, with a tentative D call TRBD1 (5 bases). The ends were cut back, 3 bases at V and 7 bases at J, with 8 bases in the middle. The CDR3 has 13 residues. From germline, CDR1 is SGDLS and CDR2 YYNGEE. CDR3 bases: TGTGCCAGCAGCGGGACACTGAATTCACCCCTCCACTTT. Its protein is CASSGTLNSPLHF.

V and J are TRBV15 and TRBJ1-3; D unresolved. V dropped 3 bases and J dropped 2 bases, with 11 bases sitting between them. This CDR3 region has 15 residues. The germline CDR1 and CDR2 sequences are LNHNV and YYDKDF (reference sequence). CDR3: CATSRDPGAGNTIYF. The CDR3 DNA is TGTGCCACCAGCAGGGATCCCGGTGCTGGAAACACCATATATTTT.

This chain links TRBV10-3 with TRBJ2-1; 14 nucleotides align to TRBD2. Losses at the gene ends were 4 bases for V and 3 bases for J; bases not matched to a gene: 8. The length of the CDR3 is 18 residues. Germline V gene sequence: CDR1 ENHRY, CDR2 SYGVKD. The CDR3 here is CAISGGTSGGRHYNEQFF. The CDR3 DNA sequence: TGTGCCATCAGTGGTGGGACTAGCGGGGGTCGCCACTACAATGAGCAGTTCTTC.

The rearrangement links TRBV5-1 to TRBJ1-2, with 9 bases lining up with TRBD1. This CDR3 comprises 13 residues. V dropped 1 base and J dropped 9; count of bases not matched to a gene: 4. CDR1 is SGHRS, CDR2 YFSETQ, per germline. In DNA, the CDR3 is TGCGCCAGCAGCTTGTACAGGGGGCTGCGCTACACCTTC. It specifies CASSLYRGLRYTF.

This clone was found a few times. The chain uses TRBV10-1 and TRBJ1-3, with D hard to call. Germline CDR1 WNHNN, CDR2 SYGVQD (reference sequence). The CDR3 is 16 amino acids. V was trimmed by 3 bases and J by 6 bases, leaving 18 bases between them. The CDR3: CASSDFQDDYANTIYF. CDR3 coding DNA: TGCGCCAGCAGTGACTTCCAAGACGACTATGCAAACACCATATATTTT.

The chain recombines TRBV6-6 with TRBJ1-5; no definite D call. Trimming shortened V by 1 base and J by 7 bases, and 11 bases separated the two germline ends. Germline V CDR1 and CDR2: MNHNY, SVGAGI (reference sequence). CDR3 length equals 14 residues. CDR3 sequence: CASSYYVQQQPQHF. CDR3 nucleotide sequence: TGTGCCAGCAGTTACTACGTCCAGCAACAGCCCCAGCATTTT.

The chain is built from TRBV7-9 and TRBJ2-7; no clear D gene. Trimming removed 5 bases from V and 2 bases from J, with 13 bases in between. Germline V lookup: CDR1 SEHNR, CDR2 FQNEAQ (reference sequence). The CDR3 contains 14 residues. Here the CDR3 DNA reads TGTGCCAGCAGCCCGCTAGGGATTCCCTACGAGCAGTACTTC. It translates to CASSPLGIPYEQYF.

The genes are TRBV28 and TRBJ1-5, with TRBD1 identical over 9 bases. Germline CDR1 is MDHEN and CDR2 is SYDVKM. The CDR3 spans 17 residues. V shed 10 bases, J shed 4 bases, and the junction held 17 bases outside the gene matches. DNA for the CDR3: TGTGCCACCCGGGACAGGGCTCTATGGGCCCTAAATCAGCCCCAGCATTTT. Translating gives CATRDRALWALNQPQHF.

J is TRBJ2-3 and V is TRBV28, with 8 nucleotides matching TRBD2. CDR1 and CDR2 from the germline V gene are MDHEN and SYDVKM. This CDR3 region has 17 residues. V trimming: 2 bases; J trimming: 4 bases; junction bases outside the gene matches: 11. DNA of the CDR3: TGTGCCAGCAGTTTAGGGTTAGAGGGACTAGTATCAGATACGCAGTATTTT. Translating gives CASSLGLEGLVSDTQYF.

The gene calls are TRBV28 and TRBJ2-2; the D is unclear. Deletions cut 7 bases from V and 4 bases from J, with 7 bases between. This CDR3 has 12 residues. CDR1 MDHEN and CDR2 SYDVKM come from the germline V gene. The CDR3 bases are TGTGCCAGCATGCTCGGCACCGGGGAGCTGTTTTTT. Protein product: CASMLGTGELFF.

The chain recombines TRBV6-1 with TRBJ1-2; the D is unclear. The CDR3 spans 14 residues. V was cut by 10 bases and J by 6 bases, with 21 bases left in between. Per the germline V gene, CDR1 is MNHNS and CDR2 is SASEGT. The CDR3 region has the DNA TGTGCCACCAAACCTTGGGCACAGAGTGATGGCTACACCTTC. Protein sequence: CATKPWAQSDGYTF.

This chain connects TRBV7-8 to TRBJ2-5, with D unclear. The germline gives CDR1 SGHVS, CDR2 FQNEAQ. This CDR3 is built from 11 residues. Trimming shortened V by 5 bases and J by 5 bases, and 6 bases separated the two germline ends. The CDR3 bases are TGTGCCAGCAGCACCAGGGAGACCCAGTACTTC. Translation gives CASSTRETQYF. The complete variable domain, with remaining parts taken from reference TRBV7-8 and TRBJ2-5, reads GAGVSQSPRYKVAKRGQDVALRCDPISGHVSLFWYQQALGQGPEFLTYFQNEAQLDKSGLPSDRFFAERPEGSVSTLKIQRTQQEDSAVYLCASSTRETQYFGPGTRLLVL.

This chain's CDR3 is CASSLVGGSYNEQFF. CDR3 in DNA: TGTGCCAGCAGCTTAGTGGGGGGCTCCTACAATGAGCAGTTCTTC. V gene TRBV11-2 combines with J gene TRBJ2-1; a possible D gene is TRBD2 (6 bases). The CDR3 consists of 15 residues. CDR1 and CDR2 (germline): SGHAT, FQNNGV. Trimming shortened V by 1 base and J by 0 bases, and 7 bases separated the two germline ends.

This sequence joins TRBV11-2 and TRBJ1-6; no clear D gene. The ends were cut back, 4 bases at V and 10 bases at J, with 14 bases in the middle. Looked up from germline, CDR1 is SGHAT and CDR2 is FQNNGV. This CDR3 has 14 residues. CDR3 sequence reads: CASSSIRSSSPLHF. CDR3 bases: TGTGCCAGCAGCTCTATAAGGTCCAGCTCACCCCTCCACTTT. Complete variable domain (other parts from reference TRBV11-2 and TRBJ1-6): EAGVAQSPRYKIIEKRQSVAFWCNPISGHATLYWYQQILGQGPKLLIQFQNNGVVDDSQLPKDRFSAERLKGVDSTLKIQPAKLEDSAVYLCASSSIRSSSPLHFGNGTRLTVT.

The chain couples TRBV7-2 to TRBJ1-3, with a tentative D call TRBD1 (5 bases). V was clipped by 5 bases and J by 0 bases, with 11 bases between them. Germline V gene data show CDR1 as SGHTA and CDR2 as FQGNSA. The length of the CDR3 is 15 residues. In DNA form, the CDR3 reads TGTGCCAGCAGCCTGGGACGTTTCTCTGGAAACACCATATATTTT. Translating gives CASSLGRFSGNTIYF.

This chain links TRBV6-5 with TRBJ1-1; D may be TRBD1 (5 bases). V was cut by 6 bases and J by 11 bases, with 13 bases left in between. This CDR3 region has 11 residues. CDR1 is MNHEY and CDR2 is SVGAGI in the germline V gene. The CDR3 DNA follows: TGTGCCAGCAGCCCAGGGACGACGGCTTTCTTT. It encodes CASSPGTTAFF.

This clone was recorded only once. This CDR3 reads CASSYSGQGWEKLFF. The CDR3, as DNA: TGTGCCAGCAGTTACTCAGGACAGGGGTGGGAAAAACTGTTTTTT. J is TRBJ1-4 and V is TRBV6-5; 9 nucleotides align to TRBD1. The ends lost 0 bases at V and 8 bases at J; junction bases unmatched: 4. The CDR3 consists of 15 residues. CDR1 and CDR2 (germline): MNHEY, SVGAGI.

This clone was observed a handful of times. The V gene is TRBV7-9, the J gene TRBJ1-5; D is unresolved. This CDR3 spans 14 amino acids. Germline lookup yields CDR1 SEHNR and CDR2 FQNEAQ (reference sequence). Between the trimmed V and J ends, which lost 3 bases and 3 bases, there was a span of 9 bases. The CDR3 region is CASSLFPDNQPQHF. Here the CDR3 DNA reads TGTGCCAGCAGCTTGTTCCCAGACAATCAGCCCCAGCATTTT.

The genes are TRBV5-1 and TRBJ2-7; 10 bases are shared with TRBD1. This CDR3 has 14 residues. From germline, CDR1 is SGHRS and CDR2 YFSETQ. Unmatched junction bases numbered 2, after V lost 3 bases and J lost 2 bases. The CDR3, as DNA: TGCGCCAGCAGCTACGGGACAGGGGCCTACGAGCAGTACTTC. Translation gives CASSYGTGAYEQYF.